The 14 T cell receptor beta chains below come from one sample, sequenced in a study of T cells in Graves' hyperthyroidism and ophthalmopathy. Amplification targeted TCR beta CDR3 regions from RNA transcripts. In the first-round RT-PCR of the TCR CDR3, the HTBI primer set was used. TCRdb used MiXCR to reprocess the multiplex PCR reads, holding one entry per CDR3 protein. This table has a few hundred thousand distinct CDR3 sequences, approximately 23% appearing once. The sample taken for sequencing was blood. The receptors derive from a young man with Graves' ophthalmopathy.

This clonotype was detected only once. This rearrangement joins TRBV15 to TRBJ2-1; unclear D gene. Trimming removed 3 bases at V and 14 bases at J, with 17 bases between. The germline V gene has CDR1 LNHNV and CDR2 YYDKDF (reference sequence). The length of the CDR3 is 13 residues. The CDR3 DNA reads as TGTGCCACCAGCAGGATAGCTGCCGAGGTGGAGTTCTTC. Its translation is CATSRIAAEVEFF.

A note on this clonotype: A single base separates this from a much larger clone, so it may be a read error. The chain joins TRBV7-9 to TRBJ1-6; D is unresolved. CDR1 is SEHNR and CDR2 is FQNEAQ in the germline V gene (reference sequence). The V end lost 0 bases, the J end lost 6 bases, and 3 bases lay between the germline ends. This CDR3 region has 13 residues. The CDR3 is CASSLALNSPLHF. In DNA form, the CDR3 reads TGTGCCAGCAGCTTAGCCCTTAATTCACCCCTCCACTTT.

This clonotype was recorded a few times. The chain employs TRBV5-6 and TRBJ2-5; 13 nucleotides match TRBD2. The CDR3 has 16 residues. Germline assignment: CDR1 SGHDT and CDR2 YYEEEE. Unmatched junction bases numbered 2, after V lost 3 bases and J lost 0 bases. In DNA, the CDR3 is TGTGCCAGCAGCTCCGGACTAGCGGGAGACCAAGAGACCCAGTACTTC. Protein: CASSSGLAGDQETQYF.

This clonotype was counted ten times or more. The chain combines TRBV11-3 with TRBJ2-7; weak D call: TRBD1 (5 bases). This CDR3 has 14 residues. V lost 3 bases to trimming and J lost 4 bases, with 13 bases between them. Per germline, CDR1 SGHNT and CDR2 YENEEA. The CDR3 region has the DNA TGTGCCAGCAGCTTGTGGGTTAGGGGTTACGAGCAGTACTTC. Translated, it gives CASSLWVRGYEQYF. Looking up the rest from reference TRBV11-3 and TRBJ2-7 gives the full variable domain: EAGVVQSPRYKIIEKKQPVAFWCNPISGHNTLYWYLQNLGQGPELLIRYENEEAVDDSQLPKDRFSAERLKGVDSTLKIQPAELGDSAVYLCASSLWVRGYEQYFGPGTRLTVT.

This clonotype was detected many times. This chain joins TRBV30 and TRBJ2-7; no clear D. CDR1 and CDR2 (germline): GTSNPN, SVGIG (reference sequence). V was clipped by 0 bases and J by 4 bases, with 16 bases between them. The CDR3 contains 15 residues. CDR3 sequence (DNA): TGTGCCTGGAGTGTAAAAACGGGTGTCGTGTACGAGCAGTACTTC. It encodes CAWSVKTGVVYEQYF.

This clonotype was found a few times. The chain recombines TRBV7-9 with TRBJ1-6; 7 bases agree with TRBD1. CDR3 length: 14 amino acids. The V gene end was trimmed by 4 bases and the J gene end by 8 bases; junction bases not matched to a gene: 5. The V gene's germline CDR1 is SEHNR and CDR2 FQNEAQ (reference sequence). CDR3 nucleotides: TGTGCCAGCAGCTCAGGGGGATCCTATTCACCCCTCCACTTT. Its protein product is CASSSGGSYSPLHF.

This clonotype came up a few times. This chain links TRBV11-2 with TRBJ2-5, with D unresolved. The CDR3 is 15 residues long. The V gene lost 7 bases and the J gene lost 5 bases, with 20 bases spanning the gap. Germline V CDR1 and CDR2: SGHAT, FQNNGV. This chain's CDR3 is CASTTRVSPEETQYF. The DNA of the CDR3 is TGTGCCAGCACCACCCGGGTCTCCCCTGAGGAGACCCAGTACTTC.

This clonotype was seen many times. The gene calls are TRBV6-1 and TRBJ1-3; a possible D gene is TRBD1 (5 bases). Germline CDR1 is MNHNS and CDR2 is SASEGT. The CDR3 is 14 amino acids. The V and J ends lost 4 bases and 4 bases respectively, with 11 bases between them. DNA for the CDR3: TGTGCCAGCAGTGGAGGGGTCCCGGGAAACACCATATATTTT. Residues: CASSGGVPGNTIYF.

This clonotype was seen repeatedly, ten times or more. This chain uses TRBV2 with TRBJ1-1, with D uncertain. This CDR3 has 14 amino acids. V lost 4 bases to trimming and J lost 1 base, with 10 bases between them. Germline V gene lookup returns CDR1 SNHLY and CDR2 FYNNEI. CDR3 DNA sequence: TGTGCCAGCAGTGCCGGACGGCAGAACACTGAAGCTTTCTTT. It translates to CASSAGRQNTEAFF. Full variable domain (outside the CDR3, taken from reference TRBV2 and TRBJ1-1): EPEVTQTPSHQVTQMGQEVILRCVPISNHLYFYWYRQILGQKVEFLVSFYNNEISEKSEIFDDQFSVERPDGSNFTLKIRSTKLEDSAMYFCASSAGRQNTEAFFGQGTRLTVV.

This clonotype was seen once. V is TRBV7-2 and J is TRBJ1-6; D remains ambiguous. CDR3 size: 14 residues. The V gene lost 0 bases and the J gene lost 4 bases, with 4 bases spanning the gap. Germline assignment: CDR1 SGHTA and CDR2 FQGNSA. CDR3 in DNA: TGTGCCAGCAGCTTAGCACAGTATAATTCACCCCTCCACTTT. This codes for CASSLAQYNSPLHF. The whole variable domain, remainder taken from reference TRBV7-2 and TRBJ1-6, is GAGVSQSPSNKVTEKGKDVELRCDPISGHTALYWYRQSLGQGLEFLIYFQGNSAPDKSGLPSDRFSAERTGGSVSTLTIQRTQQEDSAVYLCASSLAQYNSPLHFGNGTRLTVT.

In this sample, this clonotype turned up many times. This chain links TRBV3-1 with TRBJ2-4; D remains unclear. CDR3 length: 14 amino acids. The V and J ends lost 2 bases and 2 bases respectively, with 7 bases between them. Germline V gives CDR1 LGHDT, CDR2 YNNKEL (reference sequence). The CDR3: CASSQRHSKNIQYF. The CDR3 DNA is TGTGCCAGCAGCCAACGTCATTCCAAAAACATTCAGTACTTC.

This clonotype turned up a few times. The CDR3 region is CASSSAGASYNEQFF. CDR3 nucleotide sequence: TGTGCCAGCAGCTCAGCGGGAGCCTCCTACAATGAGCAGTTCTTC. The chain employs TRBV7-2 and TRBJ2-1, with TRBD2 identical over 8 bases. The CDR3 consists of 15 residues. Germline lookup yields CDR1 SGHTA and CDR2 FQGNSA. With 4 bases clipped from V and 0 bases from J, the junction kept 2 bases outside the gene matches.

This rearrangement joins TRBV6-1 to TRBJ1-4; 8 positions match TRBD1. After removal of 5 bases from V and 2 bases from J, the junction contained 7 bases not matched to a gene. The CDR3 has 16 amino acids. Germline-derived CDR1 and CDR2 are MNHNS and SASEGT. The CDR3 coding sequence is TGTGCCAGCAGTCCCTTCGGACAGGGCACTAATGAAAAACTGTTTTTT. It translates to CASSPFGQGTNEKLFF.

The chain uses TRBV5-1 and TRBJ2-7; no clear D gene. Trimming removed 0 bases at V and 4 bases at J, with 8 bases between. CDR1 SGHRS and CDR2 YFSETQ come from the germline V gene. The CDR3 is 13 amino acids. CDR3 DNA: TGCGCCAGCAGCTTGGATCCCCGGTACGAGCAGTACTTC. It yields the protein CASSLDPRYEQYF.